This is a list of T cell receptor beta chains from one sample in a study of blood T cell repertoires in COVID-19. Clones were sequenced by immunoSEQ multiplex PCR, and TCRdb holds only the in-frame ones, with some missing. The sample comprises fewer than 150,000 clones, 60% to 85% of which are singletons, and 0.7% to 1% rests with the top ten. The source material was peripheral blood. The receptors come from a human donor with acute or convalescent COVID-19. The donor label of this sample is uncertain. Each CDR3 is given with its conserved first and last residue. A D gene is named only where the DNA matches it firmly. Clone size is not always given. Where it is, it says once, few, many or a class for expanded clones.

j_call,v_call,clone_size,d_call,cdr3_nt,cdr3_aa
TRBJ1-4,TRBV28,.,.,TGTGCCAGCAGTCGCACCCTGGGCAGGGGTGAAAAACTGTTTTTT,CASSRTLGRGEKLFF
TRBJ2-4,TRBV7-9,.,.,TGTGCCAGCAGCTTAGAGGCATTTTCGGGACACCAGGGGAAAAACATTCAGTACTTC,CASSLEAFSGHQGKNIQYF
TRBJ1-6,TRBV10-2,.,.,TGCGCCAGCAGTTTTGATAGGACAAATTCACCCCTCCACTTT,CASSFDRTNSPLHF
TRBJ1-3,TRBV2,.,.,TGTGCCAGCAGTGAAACCGTCAGCTCTGGAAACACCATATATTTT,CASSETVSSGNTIYF
TRBJ1-1,TRBV11-2,.,TRBD1,TGTGCCAGCAGCGGGGACAGGGCTGAAGCTTTCTTT,CASSGDRAEAFF
TRBJ1-2,TRBV10-3,.,.,TGTGCCATCAGCCCGGGAGGCTATGGCTACACCTTC,CAISPGGYGYTF
TRBJ2-5,TRBV19,.,.,TGTGCCAGTAGTAGTGGGGGAGGCGTCCAAGAGACCCAGTACTTC,CASSSGGGVQETQYF
TRBJ2-5,TRBV11-2,.,.,TGTGCCAGTACCGAACTCAGGAGGGTTGGAGAGACCCAGTACTTC,CASTELRRVGETQYF
TRBJ1-2,TRBV6-6,.,TRBD1,TGTGCCAGCAGAAGCCGACAGGGAGGTTATGGCTACACCTTC,CASRSRQGGYGYTF
TRBJ1-5,TRBV19,.,TRBD1,TGTGCCAGTGCTGAGGGACAGGGATGGAATCAGCCCCAGCATTTT,CASAEGQGWNQPQHF
TRBJ1-6,TRBV7-6,.,TRBD1,TGTGCCAGCAGCTTAGGGGACAGGGGCGGTACCAAGAGTTCACCCCTCCACTTT,CASSLGDRGGTKSSPLHF
TRBJ1-1,TRBV13,.,TRBD1,TGTGCCAGCAGCCGCCGCCGGGACAGGGGTTGGGGGAACACTGAAGCTTTCTTT,CASSRRRDRGWGNTEAFF
TRBJ1-5,TRBV5-1,.,.,TGCGCCAGCAGCTTGAAACCGGGACAAGATTATAGCAATCAGCCCCAGCATTTT,CASSLKPGQDYSNQPQHF
TRBJ1-5,TRBV19,.,.,TGTGCCAGTAGGGAGGGTAATCAGCCCCAGCATTTT,CASREGNQPQHF
TRBJ2-7,TRBV7-2,.,.,TGTGCCAGCAGCTTGAAGGCGGGGTGGTCCTACGAGCAGTACTTC,CASSLKAGWSYEQYF
TRBJ2-1,TRBV6-5,.,TRBD2,TGTGCCACCAGGACTAGCAAGTACAATGAGCAGTTCTTC,CATRTSKYNEQFF
TRBJ2-2,TRBV19,.,TRBD1,TGTGCCAGTAGTGGGACAGGGGACACCGGGGAGCTGTTTTTT,CASSGTGDTGELFF
TRBJ1-2,TRBV28,few,.,TGTGCCAGCAGTTTATCCCTCCCGGACAGTCGAATTAACTATGGCTACACCTTC,CASSLSLPDSRINYGYTF
TRBJ1-6,TRBV5-1,.,TRBD1,TGCGCCAGCAACGGCCCGACAGGGACATTCTATTCACCCCTCCACTTT,CASNGPTGTFYSPLHF
TRBJ2-7,TRBV5-8,.,.,TGTGCCAGCAGCCCAGGCTCCTACGAGCAGTACTTC,CASSPGSYEQYF
TRBJ2-3,TRBV24-1,.,.,TGTGCCACCAGTGATTTGGGTACAGGGATAAGCACAGATACGCAGTATTTT,CATSDLGTGISTDTQYF
TRBJ2-1,TRBV29-1,.,TRBD2,TGCAGCGTTGTTAGCGGGGATTACAATGAGCAGTTCTTC,CSVVSGDYNEQFF
TRBJ2-2,TRBV10-3,.,TRBD1,TGTGCCATCAAAGGGACAGGGGGGAACGGGGAGCTGTTTTTT,CAIKGTGGNGELFF
TRBJ1-4,TRBV18,.,.,TGTGCCAGCTCACCCAGGGCCCCTGCAACTAATGAAAAACTGTTTTTT,CASSPRAPATNEKLFF
TRBJ2-5,TRBV2,.,.,TGTGCCAGCACTCCGTGGGGGCTCCAAGAGACCCAGTACTTC,CASTPWGLQETQYF
TRBJ2-1,TRBV4-1,.,.,TGCGCCAGCAGCCAATTCTTGGGGCCCAATGAGCAGTTCTTC,CASSQFLGPNEQFF
TRBJ1-2,TRBV29-1,.,.,TGCAGCGTCCAAGACCGGACGGGAGACTACACCTTC,CSVQDRTGDYTF
TRBJ2-7,TRBV7-9,.,.,TGTGCCAGCAGCCCGGGATTATTGGTGCAGTACTTC,CASSPGLLVQYF